This T cell receptor beta chain derives from a study of identical twins. V was shortened by 4 bases and J by 0 bases, with 9 bases between the two germline ends. This CDR3 spans 15 amino acids. From germline, CDR1 is KGHDR and CDR2 SFDVKD. TCRdb reprocessed the 5' RACE reads via MiXCR and lists one record per CDR3 protein. The profile covers 400,000 to 500,000 distinct CDR3 sequences, with less than 20% appearing a single time and 9% to 15% taken by the ten largest. The source is a man in his fifties in good health. The chain couples TRBV24-1 to TRBJ2-1; D is uncertain. Input material: naive T cells sorted from blood. CDR3 loop: CATSDVPSSYNEQFF. The CDR3 nucleotides are TGTGCCACCAGTGACGTACCGAGCTCCTACAATGAGCAGTTCTTC.